These 5 T cell receptor beta chains share one sample of origin, sequenced in a study of CD8 T cells in ankylosing spondylitis. Notes on the study in general: Among TCR beta sequences, a motif of fewer than 10 highly homologous variants appeared characteristic of ankylosing spondylitis blood.

Via MiXCR, TCRdb re-called the 5' RACE reads, giving one row per CDR3 protein. The table shows hundreds of thousands of distinct CDR3 sequences, with 20% to 30% occurring only once. Their specific antigens are unknown. Sequenced input: blood, either unsorted or a sorted T cell fraction (not recorded which). These receptors were obtained from a male donor with ankylosing spondylitis.

Note on this clonotype: The conserved closing phenylalanine or tryptophan is absent in this CDR3, likely reflecting a read error. The DNA is left out, because the CDR3 cannot be placed on it with certainty; the CDR3 is given as TCRdb lists it. The chain recombines TRBV2 with TRBJ1-2; the table's D call TRBD1 went unverified against the DNA. The CDR3 has 16 amino acids, counting both end residues. CDR1 and CDR2 (germline): SNHLY, FYNNEI. CDR3 protein: CASSLFEDDGRGATPG.

V and J are TRBV7-8 and TRBJ2-1, with 8 nucleotides matching TRBD2. The CDR3 extends over 12 amino acids. V dropped 5 bases and J dropped 13; count of bases not matched to a gene: 7. Germline V lookup: CDR1 SGHVS, CDR2 FQNEAQ. The CDR3 DNA is TGTGCCAGCAGCCGAGCGGGAGCCCTTCAGTTCTTC. It encodes CASSRAGALQFF.

The chain joins TRBV3-1 to TRBJ2-3; the D gene is possibly TRBD2 (5 bases). CDR1 is LGHDT and CDR2 is YNNKEL in the germline V gene (reference sequence). Trimming shortened V by 1 base and J by 7 bases, and 12 bases separated the two germline ends. This CDR3 contains 14 residues. CDR3 coding DNA: TGTGCCAGCAGCCAAGGGCGGCCGGGATATACGCAGTATTTT. Protein product: CASSQGRPGYTQYF.

A single count supports this clonotype. The chain is built from TRBV20-1 and TRBJ1-6, with 8 bases matching TRBD1. With 6 bases clipped from V and 10 bases from J, the junction kept 8 bases outside the gene matches. Germline assignment: CDR1 DFQATT and CDR2 SNEGSKA (reference sequence). This CDR3 comprises 13 residues. Here the CDR3 DNA reads TGCAGTGCGCCCCGGGACAGGAGGTCACCCCTCCACTTT. The encoded protein is CSAPRDRRSPLHF.

At least ten counts were recorded for this clonotype. The rearrangement links TRBV4-1 to TRBJ1-6; the D gene is possibly TRBD1 (5 bases). Germline V gene lookup returns CDR1 MGHRA and CDR2 YSYEKL. V was cut by 0 bases and J by 13 bases, with 16 bases left in between. This CDR3 has 15 residues. CDR3 in amino acids: CASSQDLVGGRPLHF. DNA for the CDR3: TGCGCCAGCAGCCAAGATCTAGTCGGGGGTCGCCCCCTCCACTTT.